The clone carrying this T cell receptor beta chain was seen repeatedly, ten times or more. This clone may be a read error of a much larger clone one base away. In TCRdb, the 5' RACE reads were re-called with MiXCR into one record per CDR3 protein. The data show tens of thousands of distinct CDR3 sequences, with just over 5% seen just once and 2% to 2.5% held by the top ten. This sample is drawn from a study of neurological immune-mediated disorders. Germline V CDR1 and CDR2: LNHDA, SQIVND (reference sequence). This CDR3 is built from 12 residues. The receptor was derived from a woman aged 25 to 39 with multiple sclerosis. Sequencing was performed on PBMCs. The chain combines TRBV19 with TRBJ1-6, with no clear D. The CDR3 loop is CDSSIANSPLHF. CDR3 in DNA: TGTGACAGTAGTATAGCGAATTCACCCCTCCACTTT.